These 27 T cell receptor beta chains were sequenced from one sample in a study of shared T cell receptors in the human thymus. Sequencing was performed with immunoSEQ multiplex PCR; in TCRdb, only in-frame clones are kept and a portion is missing. The table lists more than 550,000 clones, about 90% of them singletons. These data also featured in a second study, about human thymus T cells.

Sequenced: thymocytes. All receptors come from a boy under two years old with a congenital heart defect.

The chain couples TRBV19 to TRBJ2-1; 8 bases fit TRBD1. With 1 base clipped from V and 6 bases from J, the junction kept 8 bases outside the gene matches. There are 16 residues in the CDR3. The V gene's germline CDR1 is LNHDA and CDR2 SQIVND (reference sequence). The CDR3 nucleotides are TGTGCCAGTAGTATAGTGTACAGGGGGTTTAGCAATGAGCAGTTCTTC. Translation gives CASSIVYRGFSNEQFF.

This clone is a singleton in its sample. This chain connects TRBV5-6 to TRBJ1-6; D call uncertain. Trimming shortened V by 6 bases and J by 10 bases, and 20 bases separated the two germline ends. The germline gives CDR1 SGHDT, CDR2 YYEEEE. The length of the CDR3 is 15 residues. CDR3 sequence: CASTYRRVGGSPLHF. The CDR3 bases are TGTGCCAGCACCTACCGCCGCGTGGGAGGGTCACCCCTCCACTTT.

This CDR3 is CASSSLSGRRYNEQFF. The CDR3 DNA reads as TGTGCCAGCAGCTCCCTTAGCGGGAGGCGCTACAATGAGCAGTTCTTC. The gene calls are TRBV11-2 and TRBJ2-1; 10 nucleotides line up with TRBD2. The CDR3 is 16 amino acids. V gave up 4 bases and J gave up 3 bases; unmatched junction bases: 6. The germline V gene has CDR1 SGHAT and CDR2 FQNNGV.

This chain connects TRBV2 to TRBJ2-3; possible D gene TRBD1, 6 bases. This CDR3 has 16 residues. The germline CDR1 and CDR2 sequences are SNHLY and FYNNEI. Between the trimmed V and J ends, which lost 6 bases and 2 bases, there was a span of 18 bases. The CDR3 region has the DNA TGTGCCAGCAGGGGGGCTATCCCTTTACCCACAGATACGCAGTATTTT. It translates to CASRGAIPLPTDTQYF.

The chain links TRBV12-5 to TRBJ2-2, with D hard to call. This CDR3 has 12 amino acids. Trimming pared 7 bases from V and 4 bases from J, leaving 7 bases between. Germline lookup yields CDR1 LGHNT and CDR2 FRNRAP. DNA of the CDR3: TGTGCTAGTGAACTTACCACCGGGGAGCTGTTTTTT. The encoded protein is CASELTTGELFF.

This clone was seen once. The gene calls are TRBV27 and TRBJ2-7; 8 bases fit TRBD2. V shed 0 bases, J shed 2 bases, and the junction held 6 bases outside the gene matches. The germline CDR1 and CDR2 sequences are MNHEY and SMNVEV (reference sequence). This CDR3 comprises 16 residues. The CDR3 spells CASSLSSGGITYEQYF. CDR3 in DNA: TGTGCCAGCAGTTTATCGTCGGGGGGGATCACCTACGAGCAGTACTTC.

V and J are TRBV18 and TRBJ2-7; D ambiguous. Trimming pared 0 bases from V and 7 bases from J, leaving 7 bases between. CDR1 is KGHSH, CDR2 LQKENI, per germline. CDR3 length: 12 residues. The chain's CDR3 is CASSPPSGEQYF. The CDR3 nucleotides read TGTGCCAGCTCACCACCCTCGGGTGAGCAGTACTTC.

Concerning this clone itself: This CDR3 is also generated by other DNA sequences in the sample. The chain uses TRBV19 and TRBJ2-7; no clear D gene. Germline values: CDR1 LNHDA, CDR2 SQIVND (reference sequence). Deletions cut 1 base from V and 5 bases from J, with 9 bases between. This CDR3 spans 13 amino acids. The CDR3 nucleotides are TGTGCCAGTAGTATAGGCACAGACCACGAGCAGTACTTC. It is translated as CASSIGTDHEQYF.

The chain recombines TRBV13 with TRBJ2-3; 7 nucleotides align to TRBD2. This CDR3 contains 18 residues. Germline V CDR1 and CDR2: PRHDT, FYEKMQ (reference sequence). Trimming at V came to 0 bases and at J to 4 bases, leaving 13 bases not matched to a gene. CDR3 bases: TGTGCCAGCAGCTTAGGCCCAGGTAGGGCGGGAGACCCAGATACGCAGTATTTT. Translating gives CASSLGPGRAGDPDTQYF. Drawing the rest from reference TRBV13 and TRBJ2-3, the complete variable domain is AAGVIQSPRHLIKEKRETATLKCYPIPRHDTVYWYQQGPGQDPQFLISFYEKMQSDKGSIPDRFSAQQFSDYHSELNMSSLELGDSALYFCASSLGPGRAGDPDTQYFGPGTRLTVL.

This rearrangement joins TRBV6-4 to TRBJ2-3, with D maybe TRBD1 (5 bases). This CDR3 region has 16 residues. CDR1 and CDR2 from the germline V gene are MRHNA and SNTAGT. Trimming took off 2 bases at V and 1 base at J, with 13 bases between the two ends. The CDR3 protein is CASSDRKTVRTDTQYF. CDR3 nucleotide sequence: TGTGCCAGCAGTGACCGCAAGACAGTCCGCACAGATACGCAGTATTTT.

The chain carries TRBV7-6 and TRBJ2-1, with D hard to call. Deletions cut 4 bases from V and 7 bases from J, with 14 bases between. The V gene's germline CDR1 is SGHVS and CDR2 FNYEAQ. This CDR3 has 14 residues. The CDR3 DNA sequence: TGTGCCAGCAGCTACGGTCTCTCCCAAAATGAGCAGTTCTTC. Translation gives CASSYGLSQNEQFF.

The genes are TRBV4-3 and TRBJ2-7, with 7 bases that match TRBD2. Germline CDR1 is LGHNA and CDR2 is YSLEER. Trimming cost V 1 base and J 4 bases; bases outside gene matches: 13. The CDR3 is made up of 17 amino acids. This CDR3 reads CASSQGRGAGRYYEQYF. The CDR3, as DNA: TGCGCCAGCAGCCAAGGAAGGGGAGCGGGGCGCTATTACGAGCAGTACTTC.

The chain recombines TRBV6-4 with TRBJ2-7; D gene uncertain. The CDR3 extends over 17 amino acids. Germline CDR1 and CDR2: MRHNA and SNTAGT. Between the trimmed V and J ends, which lost 3 bases and 2 bases, there was a span of 20 bases. The CDR3 is CASSEERWQKIPYEQYF. The CDR3 nucleotides are TGTGCCAGCAGTGAAGAGAGGTGGCAGAAGATACCCTACGAGCAGTACTTC.

This chain links TRBV27 with TRBJ1-2; 9 bases map to TRBD1. Germline CDR1 and CDR2: MNHEY and SMNVEV (reference sequence). CDR3 length: 14 amino acids. V trimming: 6 bases; J trimming: 6 bases; junction bases outside the gene matches: 8. In DNA form, the CDR3 reads TGTGCCAGCAGATATACAGGGGGCGGGGATGGCTACACCTTC. Amino acids: CASRYTGGGDGYTF.

This chain connects TRBV4-1 to TRBJ2-5, with TRBD2 as a possible D gene (5 bases). The DNA end lines up better with TRBJ2-7; the J call may be wrong. This CDR3 is built from 14 residues. Germline loops: CDR1 MGHRA, CDR2 YSYEKL. In DNA form, the CDR3 reads TGCGCCAGCAGCCAAGGGGAGCCCTCCTACGAGCAGTACTTC. It is translated as CASSQGEPSYEQYF.

The genes are TRBV9 and TRBJ1-2, with 8 bases lining up with TRBD1. V dropped 3 bases and J dropped 5; count of bases not matched to a gene: 12. The CDR3 totals 16 residues. CDR1 and CDR2 (germline): SGDLS, YYNGEE. The CDR3 loop is CASSERQGPGKYGYTF. CDR3 in DNA: TGTGCCAGCAGCGAAAGACAGGGGCCAGGAAAATATGGCTACACCTTC.

V and J are TRBV7-3 and TRBJ1-2, with D unresolved. Germline values: CDR1 SGHTA, CDR2 FQGTGA. The V gene lost 5 bases and the J gene lost 6 bases, with 7 bases spanning the gap. The CDR3 runs to 11 residues. The CDR3 is CASSQTNGYTF. The DNA for the CDR3 is TGTGCCAGCAGCCAGACAAATGGCTACACCTTC.

As DNA, the CDR3 is TGTGCCAGCAAACCAGGGGGCTTCTACGAGCAGTACTTC. Amino acids: CASKPGGFYEQYF. The genes are TRBV27 and TRBJ2-7; the match to TRBD1 covers 8 bases. The V gene end was trimmed by 7 bases and the J gene end by 3 bases; junction bases not matched to a gene: 5. The germline V gene encodes CDR1 MNHEY and CDR2 SMNVEV (reference sequence). The CDR3 runs to 13 residues.

The V gene is TRBV28, the J gene TRBJ1-5; 7 positions agree with TRBD1. The CDR3 loop spans 17 amino acids. Germline V gives CDR1 MDHEN, CDR2 SYDVKM. With 5 bases clipped from V and 3 bases from J, the junction kept 13 bases outside the gene matches. The DNA of the CDR3 is TGTGCCAGCAGTCCGAAAGACGGGACAGAGGTCAATCAGCCCCAGCATTTT. This translates into CASSPKDGTEVNQPQHF. Full variable domain (missing parts from reference TRBV28 and TRBJ1-5): DVKVTQSSRYLVKRTGEKVFLECVQDMDHENMFWYRQDPGLGLRLIYFSYDVKMKEKGDIPEGYSVSREKKERFSLILESASTNQTSMYLCASSPKDGTEVNQPQHFGDGTRLSIL.

V is TRBV23-1 and J is TRBJ1-5, with 7 bases lining up with TRBD1. TRBV23-1 belongs to the ORF category, with a function that is uncertain. The trim removed 0 bases at V and 0 bases at J, leaving 5 bases unmatched. The CDR3 spans 17 residues. CDR3 DNA sequence: TGCGCCAGCAGTCAATCTCCGGACAGGTATAGCAATCAGCCCCAGCATTTT. Translating it yields CASSQSPDRYSNQPQHF.

In its sample, this clone was seen once. This chain joins TRBV7-2 and TRBJ2-3, with 9 bases matching TRBD2. The ends lost 2 bases at V and 0 bases at J; junction bases unmatched: 6. This CDR3 is built from 17 residues. Germline values: CDR1 SGHTA, CDR2 FQGNSA. The CDR3 protein is CASSLWSGRPSTDTQYF. Here the CDR3 DNA reads TGTGCCAGCAGCTTATGGAGCGGGAGGCCTAGCACAGATACGCAGTATTTT.

The rearrangement links TRBV6-5 to TRBJ1-1; 7 nucleotides agree with TRBD1. The V and J ends lost 6 bases and 5 bases, in that order; junction bases with no gene match: 9. CDR1 MNHEY and CDR2 SVGAGI come from the germline V gene. The CDR3 covers 14 residues. The CDR3 nucleotides are TGTGCCAGCAGACCAGCAGGGGGGCTAACTGAAGCTTTCTTT. It is translated as CASRPAGGLTEAFF.

The chain is built from TRBV6-1 and TRBJ1-5; 7 bases align to TRBD1. The V gene's germline CDR1 is MNHNS and CDR2 SASEGT. This CDR3 region has 14 residues. Unmatched junction bases numbered 10, after V lost 7 bases and J lost 7 bases. In DNA form, the CDR3 reads TGTGCCAGCACTGACAGGGAAGTGGGACAGCCCCAGCATTTT. Protein sequence: CASTDREVGQPQHF.

The J gene is TRBJ1-2, the V gene TRBV18; 7 bases are a match to TRBD1. Germline V CDR1 and CDR2: KGHSH, LQKENI. V was clipped by 4 bases and J by 8 bases; unmatched bases: 10. The CDR3 sequence is 14 residues long. CDR3 protein: CASSLPTGREGYTF. Written as DNA, the CDR3 is TGTGCCAGCTCACTCCCGACAGGGCGAGAGGGCTACACCTTC.

The gene calls are TRBV30 and TRBJ2-4, with TRBD1 as a possible D gene (6 bases). From germline, CDR1 is GTSNPN and CDR2 SVGIG (reference sequence). The length of the CDR3 is 17 residues. Trimming pared 0 bases from V and 1 base from J, leaving 16 bases between. DNA for the CDR3: TGTGCCTGGAGTGTACCTGGACAGAGGAGGGCCAAAAACATTCAGTACTTC. Amino acids: CAWSVPGQRRAKNIQYF. The whole variable domain, filled in from reference TRBV30 and TRBJ2-4, reads SQTIHQWPATLVQPVGSPLSLECTVEGTSNPNLYWYRQAAGRGLQLLFYSVGIGQISSEVPQNLSASRPQDRQFILSSKKLLLSDSGFYLCAWSVPGQRRAKNIQYFGAGTRLSVL.

J is TRBJ2-7 and V is TRBV7-9; 10 bases are shared with TRBD1. V lost 1 base, J lost 6 bases, and 6 bases stayed unmatched. The germline gives CDR1 SEHNR, CDR2 FQNEAQ (reference sequence). CDR3 length: 15 residues. CDR3 in amino acids: CASSLGGTGAGEQYF. In nucleotides, the CDR3 is TGTGCCAGCAGCTTAGGTGGGACAGGGGCGGGCGAGCAGTACTTC.

V usage is TRBV28 and J usage is TRBJ2-7, with D perhaps TRBD1 (6 bases). This CDR3 is built from 16 residues. The V gene's germline CDR1 is MDHEN and CDR2 SYDVKM. V dropped 6 bases and J dropped 0 bases, with 18 bases sitting between them. The DNA of the CDR3 is TGTGCCAGCAGCCCCGGACAGCACCAGAGCTCCTACGAGCAGTACTTC. Its translation is CASSPGQHQSSYEQYF.